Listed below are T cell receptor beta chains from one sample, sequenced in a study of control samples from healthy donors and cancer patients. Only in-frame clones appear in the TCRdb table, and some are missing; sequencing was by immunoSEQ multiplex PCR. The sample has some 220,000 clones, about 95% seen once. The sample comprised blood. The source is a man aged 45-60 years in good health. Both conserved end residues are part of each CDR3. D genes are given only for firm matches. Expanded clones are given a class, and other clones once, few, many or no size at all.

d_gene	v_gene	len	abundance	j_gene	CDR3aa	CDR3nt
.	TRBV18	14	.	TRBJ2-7	CASSPSQGIYEQYF	TGTGCCAGCTCACCCTCCCAGGGGATCTACGAGCAGTACTTC
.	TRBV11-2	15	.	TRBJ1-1	CASSFTRLGNTEAFF	TGTGCCAGCAGCTTTACGCGGTTGGGGAACACTGAAGCTTTCTTT
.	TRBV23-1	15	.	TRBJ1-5	CASSHRGPSNQPQHF	TGCGCCAGCAGTCACAGGGGACCGAGCAATCAGCCCCAGCATTTT
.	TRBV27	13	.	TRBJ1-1	CASSPHAGVWAFF	TGTGCCAGCAGTCCTCATGCAGGAGTATGGGCTTTCTTT
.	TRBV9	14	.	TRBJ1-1	CASSVVGQNTEAFF	TGTGCCAGCAGCGTAGTGGGACAGAACACTGAAGCTTTCTTT
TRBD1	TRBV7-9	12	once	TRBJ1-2	CASSSGGYGYTF	TGTGCCAGCAGCTCAGGGGGCTATGGCTACACCTTC
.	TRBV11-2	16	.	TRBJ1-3	CASSFSPVSSGNTIYF	TGTGCCAGCAGCTTCTCACCCGTTTCCTCTGGAAACACCATATATTTT
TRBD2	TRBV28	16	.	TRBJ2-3	CASSPGLAGSADTQYF	TGTGCCAGCAGTCCCGGACTAGCGGGGAGCGCAGATACGCAGTATTTT
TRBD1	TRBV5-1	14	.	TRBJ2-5	CASSTTGGGETQYF	TGCGCCAGCAGCACGACAGGGGGCGGGGAGACCCAGTACTTC
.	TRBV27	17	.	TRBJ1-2	CASSLVGIGGGNYGYTF	TGTGCCAGCAGTTTAGTGGGCATTGGGGGCGGTAACTATGGCTACACCTTC
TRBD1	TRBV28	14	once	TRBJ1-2	CATIRDRGTGGYTF	TGTGCCACCATCCGGGACAGGGGCACCGGTGGCTACACCTTC
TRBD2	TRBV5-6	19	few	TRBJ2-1	CASSPRGLAGFSSYNEQFF	TGTGCCAGCAGCCCCCGGGGACTAGCGGGGTTCAGCTCCTACAATGAGCAGTTCTTC
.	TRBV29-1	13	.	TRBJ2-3	CSVARDTTDTQYF	TGCAGCGTTGCGAGGGATACGACAGATACGCAGTATTTT
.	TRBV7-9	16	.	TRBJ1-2	CASSLAEALMGDGYTF	TGTGCCAGCAGCTTAGCGGAAGCCTTAATGGGCGATGGCTACACCTTC
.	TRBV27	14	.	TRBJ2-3	CASSSSFSRDTQYF	TGTGCCAGCAGTTCCTCCTTTAGCAGAGATACGCAGTATTTT